One and the same sample provided the 19 T cell receptor beta chains below, sequenced in a study of metastatic and nonmetastatic thyroid tumors. None of the patients had undergone any treatment ahead of thyroid surgery. TCRdb re-called clones from the PCR reads using MiXCR. Among 43,000 or so clones listed, approximately 15% were seen once. Material: blood. These receptors all stem from a female donor with papillary thyroid cancer or a benign thyroid nodule (not recorded which). Some clones in this sample may be carry-over from other donors' samples.

Many counts were recorded for this clone. This chain joins TRBV2 and TRBJ1-3, with a tentative D call TRBD1 (6 bases). Looked up from germline, CDR1 is SNHLY and CDR2 is FYNNEI. The CDR3 covers 14 residues. Trimming left V 7 bases short and J 0 bases short, with 10 bases between. The CDR3 bases are TGTGCCAGCAAGGACAGTTTCTCTGGAAACACCATATATTTT. Translated, it gives CASKDSFSGNTIYF.

This clone occurred many times. The chain is built from TRBV5-1 and TRBJ2-5, with D maybe TRBD2 (5 bases). Germline V gene lookup returns CDR1 SGHRS and CDR2 YFSETQ. The CDR3 loop spans 14 amino acids. Trimming left V 4 bases short and J 5 bases short, with 15 bases between. CDR3 DNA sequence: TGCGCCAGCAGCCCATCGACACGAGGGGAGACCCAGTACTTC. Translation: CASSPSTRGETQYF.

This clone was detected many times. The J gene is TRBJ2-7, the V gene TRBV7-3; 7 bases map to TRBD2. The CDR3 runs 13 residues. With V trimmed by 5 bases and J by 6 bases, 7 bases remained unmatched. Germline V gene sequence: CDR1 SGHTA, CDR2 FQGTGA. In DNA, the CDR3 is TGTGCCAGCAGCATCGGGAGGCTCGGCGAGCAGTACTTC. This encodes CASSIGRLGEQYF.

The table lists this clone with many counts. The rearrangement joins TRBV7-6 to TRBJ2-5, with unresolved D. The CDR3 runs 12 residues. Per the germline V gene, CDR1 is SGHVS and CDR2 is FNYEAQ. V shed 5 bases and J shed 5 bases, with 9 bases lying between them. The CDR3 DNA reads as TGTGCCAGCAGCCTAGTGGCCGAGACCCAGTACTTC. It specifies CASSLVAETQYF.

The chain joins TRBV18 to TRBJ1-2, with 9 nucleotides matching TRBD1. With V trimmed by 3 bases and J by 4 bases, 15 bases remained unmatched. This CDR3 has 18 residues. The germline V gene has CDR1 KGHSH and CDR2 LQKENI. The CDR3 spells CASSPGAQGARTSYGYTF. The CDR3 DNA reads TGTGCCAGCTCACCTGGGGCACAGGGGGCCCGAACGTCCTATGGCTACACCTTC.

Notes on this clone: This clone may be a read error of a much larger clone one base away. Other DNA sequences in this specimen translate into the identical CDR3. The genes are TRBV7-9 and TRBJ1-2; D is possibly TRBD1 (5 bases). This CDR3 comprises 13 residues. V was cut by 3 bases and J by 8 bases, with 13 bases left in between. Germline V gene data show CDR1 as SEHNR and CDR2 as FQNEAQ (reference sequence). The CDR3 sequence is CASSLAGGRGYTF. CDR3 sequence (DNA): TGTGCCAGCAGCTTGGCTGGGGGGAGGGGCTACACCTTC. Filled out from reference TRBV7-9 and TRBJ1-2, the complete variable domain reads DTGVSQNPRHKITKRGQNVTFRCDPISEHNRLYWYRQTLGQGPEFLTYFQNEAQLEKSRLLSDRFSAERPKGSFSTLEIQRTEQGDSAMYLCASSLAGGRGYTFGSGTRLTVV.

This clone was recorded many times. The CDR3 loop reads CASSLSGFGNEQFF. The CDR3 DNA follows: TGTGCCAGCAGTTTATCGGGCTTTGGGAATGAGCAGTTCTTC. The chain is built from TRBV12-3 or TRBV12-4 and TRBJ2-1, with unresolved D. CDR3 length: 14 residues. The V gene lost 2 bases and the J gene lost 7 bases, with 12 bases spanning the gap.

This clone was recorded many times. The CDR3 DNA sequence: TGCAGTGCTAGAGCCCCCCAGCGGCTCTCCTACGAGCAGTACTTC. Protein product: CSARAPQRLSYEQYF. V is TRBV20-1 and J is TRBJ2-7; D might be TRBD2 (5 bases). The CDR3 is 15 residues long. V was cut by 1 base and J by 0 bases, with 13 bases left in between. CDR1 is DFQATT and CDR2 is SNEGSKA in the germline V gene (reference sequence).

This clone was found a few times. This chain connects TRBV24-1 to TRBJ2-5; D is perhaps TRBD2 (5 bases). The CDR3 consists of 14 residues. Germline values: CDR1 KGHDR, CDR2 SFDVKD. V was cut by 12 bases and J by 5 bases, with 21 bases left in between. The CDR3 nucleotides read TGTGCCTCCTCCCCCGGGGATGGTCGGGAGACCCAGTACTTC. This gives the protein CASSPGDGRETQYF.

In this sample, this clone turned up many times. The chain recombines TRBV11-3 with TRBJ1-2, with a weak D call TRBD1 (5 bases). The germline gives CDR1 SGHNT, CDR2 YENEEA. The CDR3 spans 13 residues. V dropped 5 bases and J dropped 0 bases, with 7 bases sitting between them. DNA of the CDR3: TGTGCCAGCAGCAGGACACCTAACTATGGCTACACCTTC. This translates into CASSRTPNYGYTF.

The sample holds many counts of this clone. This sequence joins TRBV20-1 and TRBJ1-4, with unresolved D. The germline V gene encodes CDR1 DFQATT and CDR2 SNEGSKA (reference sequence). The CDR3 loop spans 10 amino acids. V lost 5 bases and J 4 bases, leaving 2 bases between the germline ends. The CDR3 region has the DNA TGCAGTGCTTATAATGAAAAACTGTTTTTT. It translates to CSAYNEKLFF.

This rearrangement joins TRBV6-1 to TRBJ1-1; possibly TRBD1 for D (5 bases). CDR1 is MNHNS, CDR2 SASEGT, per germline. This CDR3 has 11 amino acids. The chain's CDR3 is CAVKVTGKAFF. The CDR3 nucleotides read TGTGCTGTTAAGGTCACAGGAAAAGCTTTCTTT.

In the case of this clone: One end of the junction is discordant with germline, which a read error may explain. The chain joins TRBV6-1 to TRBJ2-7; 7 bases match TRBD2. CDR3 length: 12 residues. The germline V gene has CDR1 MNHNS and CDR2 SASEGT. The CDR3 DNA reads TGTGCCAACAGTGAATATGGCGGGAGCTCGGACTTC. Protein sequence: CANSEYGGSSDF.

There are a few counts of this clone. One end of the junction does not line up with germline, which may come from a read error. This rearrangement joins TRBV10-1 to TRBJ2-1; D is unclear. There are 13 residues in the CDR3. The germline gives CDR1 WNHNN, CDR2 SYGVQD (reference sequence). This CDR3 reads CASSESPNNEQLF. As DNA, the CDR3 is TGCGCCAGCAGTGAGTCCCCGAACAATGAGCAGCTCTTT.

This clone was recorded at least ten times. Compared with germline, one end of the junction differs, possibly owing to a read error. This sample includes further DNA sequences coding for the same CDR3. J is TRBJ1-6 and V is TRBV11-2; D is uncertain. CDR3 length equals 14 residues. The germline gives CDR1 SGHAT, CDR2 FQNNGV. The CDR3 here is CASSLDRANSPLHF. The CDR3 DNA reads TGCGCCAGCAGCTTAGATAGGGCCAATTCACCCCTCCACTTT.

This clone was counted only a few times. This may come from a read error, since a much larger clone is one base off. Additional DNA sequences in this sample encode the identical CDR3. The J gene is TRBJ2-5, the V gene TRBV2, with D unresolved. Germline loops: CDR1 SNHLY, CDR2 FYNNEI. This CDR3 region has 12 residues. CDR3 DNA: TGCGCCAGCAGTCCATACCAAGAGACCCAGTACTTC. Translating it yields CASSPYQETQYF.

J is TRBJ2-1 and V is TRBV6-1; 8 bases are shared with TRBD2. J was trimmed by 3 bases and V by 8 bases; bases with no gene match: 6. There are 14 residues in the CDR3. Germline loops: CDR1 MNHNS, CDR2 SASEGT. CDR3 loop: CASGGSGVYNEQFF. CDR3 coding DNA: TGTGCCAGCGGGGGTAGCGGGGTCTACAATGAGCAGTTCTTC.

In its sample, this clone was seen many times. Written as DNA, the CDR3 is TGTGCCAGCAGCCAAGATTTAAAAGGTGAGCAGTTCTTC. As protein: CASSQDLKGEQFF. This chain connects TRBV4-2 to TRBJ2-1; D gene ambiguous. Germline CDR1 and CDR2: LGHNA and YNFKEQ. This CDR3 is built from 13 residues. Trimming left V 0 bases short and J 9 bases short, with 9 bases between.

This chain links TRBV7-2 with TRBJ2-7; D unresolved. The CDR3 consists of 13 residues. V lost 2 bases, J lost 4 bases, and 9 bases lay in between. CDR1 and CDR2 (germline): SGHTA, FQGNSA. The CDR3 spells CASSLSLSYEQYF. CDR3 coding DNA: TGTGCCAGCAGCTTATCATTGTCTTACGAGCAGTACTTC.